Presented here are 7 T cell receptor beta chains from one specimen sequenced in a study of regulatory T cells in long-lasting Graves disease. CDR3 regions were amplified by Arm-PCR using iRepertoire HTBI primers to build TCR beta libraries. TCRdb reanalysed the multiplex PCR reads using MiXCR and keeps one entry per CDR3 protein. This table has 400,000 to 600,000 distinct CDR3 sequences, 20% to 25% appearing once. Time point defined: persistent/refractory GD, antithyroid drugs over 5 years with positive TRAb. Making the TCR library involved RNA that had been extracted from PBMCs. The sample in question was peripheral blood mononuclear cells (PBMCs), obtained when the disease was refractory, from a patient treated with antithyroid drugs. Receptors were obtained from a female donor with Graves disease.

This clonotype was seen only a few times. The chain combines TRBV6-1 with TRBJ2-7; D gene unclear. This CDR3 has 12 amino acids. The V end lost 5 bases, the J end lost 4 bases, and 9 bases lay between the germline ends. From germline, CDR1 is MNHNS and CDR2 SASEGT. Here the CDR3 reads CASSQLPYEQYF. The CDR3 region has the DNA TGTGCCAGCAGTCAACTTCCATACGAGCAGTACTTC.

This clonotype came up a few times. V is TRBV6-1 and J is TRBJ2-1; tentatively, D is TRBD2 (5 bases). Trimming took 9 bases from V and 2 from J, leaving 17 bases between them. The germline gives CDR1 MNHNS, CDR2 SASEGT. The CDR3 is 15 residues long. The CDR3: CASRDYPSPYNEQFF. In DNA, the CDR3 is TGTGCCAGTCGAGACTACCCCTCCCCCTACAATGAGCAGTTCTTC.

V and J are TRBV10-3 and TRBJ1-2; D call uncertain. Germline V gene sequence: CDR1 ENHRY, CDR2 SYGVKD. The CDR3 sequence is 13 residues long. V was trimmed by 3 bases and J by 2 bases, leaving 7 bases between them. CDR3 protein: CAISDEVNYGYTF. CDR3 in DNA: TGTGCCATCAGTGACGAAGTAAACTATGGCTACACCTTC.

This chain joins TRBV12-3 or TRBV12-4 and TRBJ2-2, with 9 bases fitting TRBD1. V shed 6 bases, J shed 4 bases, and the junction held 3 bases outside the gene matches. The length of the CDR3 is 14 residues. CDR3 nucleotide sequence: TGTGCCAGCAGGTGGACAGGGGTCACCGGGGAGCTGTTTTTT. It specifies CASRWTGVTGELFF.

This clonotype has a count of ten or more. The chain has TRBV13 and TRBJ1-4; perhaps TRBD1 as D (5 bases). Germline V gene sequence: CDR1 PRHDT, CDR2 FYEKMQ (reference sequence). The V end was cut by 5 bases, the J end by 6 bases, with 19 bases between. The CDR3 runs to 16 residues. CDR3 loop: CASSPGGAGLDEKLFF. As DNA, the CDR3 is TGTGCCAGCAGCCCCGGGGGAGCCGGGCTGGATGAAAAACTGTTTTTT.

The CDR3 sequence is CASSTLAGQYNEQFF. CDR3 DNA: TGTGCCAGCAGCACTCTAGCGGGCCAATACAATGAGCAGTTCTTC. This chain links TRBV7-2 with TRBJ2-1; 8 bases align to TRBD2. Germline V gives CDR1 SGHTA, CDR2 FQGNSA. The V gene end was trimmed by 5 bases and the J gene end by 4 bases; junction bases not matched to a gene: 7. CDR3 size: 15 residues.

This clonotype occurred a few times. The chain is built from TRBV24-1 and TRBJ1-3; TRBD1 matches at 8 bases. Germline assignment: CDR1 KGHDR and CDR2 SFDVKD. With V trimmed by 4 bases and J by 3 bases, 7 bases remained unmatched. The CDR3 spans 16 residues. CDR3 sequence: CATSDGQGAFGNTIYF. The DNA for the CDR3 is TGTGCCACCAGTGACGGCCAGGGGGCTTTTGGAAACACCATATATTTT.